The 28 T cell receptor beta chains listed next were all sequenced from one sample in a study of radiotherapy plus CTLA-4 blockade in lung cancer listed by TCRdb under 2018. Libraries were built with the immunoSEQ multiplex PCR assay. TCRdb mirrors the immuneACCESS table, restricted to in-frame sequences. Some clones are absent from its copies; in checked studies, under half trace to an unresolved V gene, and the reason for the others is unknown. The sample profile shows 95,000 to 150,000 clones; 85% to 90% of them were found once. The biggest ten clones account for more than 6.5% of the sample. The starting material was peripheral blood, obtained from a patient treated with radiotherapy plus ipilimumab. The receptors originated from a human donor with non-small cell lung cancer that progressed on radiotherapy plus ipilimumab.

The V and J genes are TRBV2 and TRBJ2-7, with 8 bases matching TRBD1. The CDR3 covers 15 residues. In germline, CDR1 is SNHLY, CDR2 FYNNEI. V dropped 4 bases and J dropped 4; count of bases not matched to a gene: 9. In DNA form, the CDR3 reads TGTGCCAGCAGTGTCCGCCGGACAGGGCTTTACGAGCAGTACTTC. It encodes CASSVRRTGLYEQYF. The variable domain in full, completed from reference TRBV2 and TRBJ2-7, reads EPEVTQTPSHQVTQMGQEVILRCVPISNHLYFYWYRQILGQKVEFLVSFYNNEISEKSEIFDDQFSVERPDGSNFTLKIRSTKLEDSAMYFCASSVRRTGLYEQYFGPGTRLTVT.

V is TRBV6-6 and J is TRBJ1-1; possible D gene TRBD1, 5 bases. V gave up 2 bases and J gave up 3 bases, with 10 bases separating them. CDR3 length equals 14 residues. Per the germline V gene, CDR1 is MNHNY and CDR2 is SVGAGI (reference sequence). CDR3 region: CASSYPGLHTEAFF. The DNA for the CDR3 is TGTGCCAGCAGTTACCCGGGGCTACACACTGAAGCTTTCTTT.

This clone was seen only a few times. This sequence joins TRBV7-9 and TRBJ2-1; D is unclear. CDR1 SEHNR and CDR2 FQNEAQ come from the germline V gene (reference sequence). The CDR3 has 16 residues. V shed 3 bases and J shed 0 bases, with 12 bases lying between them. The CDR3 region has the DNA TGTGCCAGCAGCTTTTTTACACTGAGCTCCTACAATGAGCAGTTCTTC. As protein: CASSFFTLSSYNEQFF.

The rearrangement links TRBV7-2 to TRBJ1-2; D remains ambiguous. The CDR3 length is 13 residues. Germline V CDR1 and CDR2: SGHTA, FQGNSA. Deletions cut 4 bases from V and 4 bases from J, with 10 bases between. As DNA, the CDR3 is TGTGCCAGCAGCTCAACTACGGCCTATGGCTACACCTTC. Encoded protein: CASSSTTAYGYTF.

This chain connects TRBV5-1 to TRBJ1-2, with 7 bases identical to TRBD1. The CDR3 consists of 15 residues. Germline V gene data show CDR1 as SGHRS and CDR2 as YFSETQ. V lost 0 bases to trimming and J lost 5 bases; unmatched junction nucleotides: 7. CDR3 residues: CASSLASTGLYGYTF. The CDR3 DNA reads TGCGCCAGCAGCTTGGCCTCGACAGGGTTATATGGCTACACCTTC.

The gene calls are TRBV6-1 and TRBJ2-7; 11 nucleotides align to TRBD2. This CDR3 is 15 amino acids long. The ends lost 6 bases at V and 4 bases at J; junction bases unmatched: 8. CDR1 is MNHNS, CDR2 SASEGT, per germline. CDR3 nucleotide sequence: TGTGCCAGCAGGGTCATAGCGGGAGGGCCTTACGAGCAGTACTTC. Residues: CASRVIAGGPYEQYF.

The chain carries TRBV6-1 and TRBJ2-7, with 8 bases that match TRBD1. The CDR3 is 14 residues long. The V and J ends lost 10 bases and 1 base, in that order; junction bases with no gene match: 9. In germline, CDR1 is MNHNS, CDR2 SASEGT. DNA of the CDR3: TGTGCCACCTACAAGACAGGGGTTTCCTACGAGCAGTACTTC. Translated: CATYKTGVSYEQYF.

The chain has TRBV5-1 and TRBJ1-1; D not certain. CDR3 length equals 14 residues. The germline V gene encodes CDR1 SGHRS and CDR2 YFSETQ. The V gene lost 2 bases and the J gene lost 1 base, with 9 bases spanning the gap. CDR3: CASSLWTENTEAFF. The CDR3 coding sequence is TGCGCCAGCAGCTTATGGACGGAGAACACTGAAGCTTTCTTT.

The chain is built from TRBV10-3 and TRBJ1-1; 9 nucleotides line up with TRBD1. Germline values: CDR1 ENHRY, CDR2 SYGVKD. V dropped 10 bases and J dropped 1; count of bases not matched to a gene: 4. The CDR3 consists of 13 residues. CDR3 bases: TGTGCCACCGCGGACAGGGGGAACACTGAAGCTTTCTTT. It yields the protein CATADRGNTEAFF.

The V and J genes are TRBV5-1 and TRBJ2-1, with TRBD2 matching 13 bases. This CDR3 spans 17 amino acids. Trimming took 1 base from V and 6 from J; bases not matched to a gene: 7. From germline, CDR1 is SGHRS and CDR2 YFSETQ. The CDR3 DNA sequence: TGCGCCAGCAGCTTGCCTGGACTAGCGGGAGTGGGCAATGAGCAGTTCTTC. Translation gives CASSLPGLAGVGNEQFF.

The chain joins TRBV5-1 to TRBJ2-5; TRBD2 aligns across 10 bases. J gave up 5 bases and V 0 bases, and 4 bases lay outside the gene matches. CDR1 and CDR2 (germline): SGHRS, YFSETQ. This CDR3 is 15 amino acids long. CDR3 loop: CASSLALAGVETQYF. CDR3 sequence (DNA): TGCGCCAGCAGCTTGGCTCTAGCGGGAGTGGAGACCCAGTACTTC.

The chain combines TRBV10-1 with TRBJ1-1, with D tentatively TRBD1 (5 bases). V was pared by 4 bases and J by 7 bases, with 19 bases between. CDR1 and CDR2 from the germline V gene are WNHNN and SYGVQD (reference sequence). There are 15 residues in the CDR3. The DNA for the CDR3 is TGCGCCAGCAGTGCTTACGGCGGGGGGTTCGGTGAAGCTTTCTTT. Its protein product is CASSAYGGGFGEAFF.

The genes are TRBV2 and TRBJ1-1; D gene unclear. CDR3 size: 14 residues. The germline CDR1 and CDR2 sequences are SNHLY and FYNNEI. V gave up 4 bases and J gave up 1 base, with 10 bases separating them. Here the CDR3 DNA reads TGTGCCAGCAGTGCTTCGGCTACGAACACTGAAGCTTTCTTT. The encoded protein is CASSASATNTEAFF.

The chain employs TRBV19 and TRBJ2-4; D is perhaps TRBD1 (6 bases). The CDR3 sequence is 14 residues long. From germline, CDR1 is LNHDA and CDR2 SQIVND (reference sequence). V was pared by 7 bases and J by 7 bases, with 17 bases between. Written as DNA, the CDR3 is TGTGCCAGTAAGGGACACGCAAAGGGGAACATTCAGTACTTC. Encoded protein: CASKGHAKGNIQYF.

The chain carries TRBV7-8 and TRBJ2-1, with D tentatively TRBD1 (5 bases). The CDR3 spans 14 residues. V was pared by 5 bases and J by 2 bases, with 10 bases between. CDR1 SGHVS and CDR2 FQNEAQ come from the germline V gene. CDR3 DNA sequence: TGTGCCAGCAGCCCCGAAGGGGCCTACAATGAGCAGTTCTTC. Protein sequence: CASSPEGAYNEQFF.

The rearrangement joins TRBV2 to TRBJ2-2, with 7 positions matching TRBD2. The V and J ends lost 5 bases and 6 bases, in that order; junction bases with no gene match: 9. The CDR3 is 15 amino acids. Per the germline V gene, CDR1 is SNHLY and CDR2 is FYNNEI. As DNA, the CDR3 is TGTGCCAGCAGTCCAGTAAAGGGAGGGTCCGGGGAGCTGTTTTTT. As protein: CASSPVKGGSGELFF.

This clone came up once. CDR3 sequence: CASSIDEEHEQYF. DNA for the CDR3: TGTGCCAGTAGTATAGATGAGGAACACGAGCAGTACTTC. The chain uses TRBV19 and TRBJ2-5; D unclear. Near its end, the DNA agrees better with TRBJ2-7, so the J call may be wrong. CDR3 length equals 13 residues. Germline CDR1 LNHDA, CDR2 SQIVND (reference sequence).

Written as DNA, the CDR3 is TGTGCCAGCAGCCGGGACAGGGATATTGGAGCTTTCTTT. This codes for CASSRDRDIGAFF. The rearrangement uses TRBV2 and TRBJ1-1; TRBD1 matches 9 bases. The CDR3 runs 13 residues. V shed 6 bases, J shed 10 bases, and the junction held 9 bases outside the gene matches. Germline CDR1 reads SNHLY; CDR2 reads FYNNEI.

The rearrangement uses TRBV13 and TRBJ2-1; D gene uncertain. Trimming stripped 1 base from V and 8 bases from J, with 9 bases between. CDR3 length: 13 amino acids. Germline V gives CDR1 PRHDT, CDR2 FYEKMQ (reference sequence). The CDR3, as DNA: TGTGCCAGCAGCTTAGAAGCAGACCATGAGCAGTTCTTC. Translation: CASSLEADHEQFF.

This chain links TRBV7-8 with TRBJ2-3; 9 bases map to TRBD2. V shed 4 bases and J 2 bases; nucleotides not matched to a gene: 1. This CDR3 spans 14 amino acids. CDR1 is SGHVS and CDR2 is FQNEAQ in the germline V gene. CDR3 loop: CASSSSGTTDTQYF. DNA for the CDR3: TGTGCCAGCAGCTCTAGCGGGACCACAGATACGCAGTATTTT.

This rearrangement joins TRBV6-5 to TRBJ1-1, with TRBD1 matching 10 bases. The length of the CDR3 is 14 residues. Trimming cost V 5 bases and J 11 bases; bases outside gene matches: 11. In germline, CDR1 is MNHEY, CDR2 SVGAGI. As DNA, the CDR3 is TGTGCCAGCAGTAAGCGACAGGGGGCTGGGCATGCTTTCTTT. Its protein product is CASSKRQGAGHAFF.

This chain links TRBV6-5 with TRBJ2-7; either TRBD1 or TRBD2 may supply D (6 bases each). Trimming took 4 bases from V and 5 from J, leaving 18 bases between them. Per the germline V gene, CDR1 is MNHEY and CDR2 is SVGAGI. This CDR3 is built from 15 residues. CDR3 nucleotides: TGTGCCAGCAGTTGGGGGCGGGGTGGCGGTGACGAGCAGTACTTC. It yields the protein CASSWGRGGGDEQYF.

This chain joins TRBV9 and TRBJ2-3; 8 bases agree with TRBD2. The CDR3 spans 16 residues. Germline V gene sequence: CDR1 SGDLS, CDR2 YYNGEE. V gave up 4 bases and J gave up 2 bases; unmatched junction bases: 9. Here the CDR3 DNA reads TGTGCCAGCAGCACTCGGACTAGCCGCGACACAGATACGCAGTATTTT. Protein: CASSTRTSRDTDTQYF.

This chain joins TRBV9 and TRBJ2-7; D is unclear. Trimming removed 1 base at V and 1 base at J, with 15 bases between. The CDR3 runs 16 residues. CDR1 is SGDLS and CDR2 is YYNGEE in the germline V gene. In DNA, the CDR3 is TGTGCCAGCAGCGTACAGAAGCGCAAGGATTCCTACGAGCAGTACTTC. This gives the protein CASSVQKRKDSYEQYF.

CDR3 bases: TGTGCCAGCAGTTTTCCCGACAGGACCTTCCAAGAGACCCAGTACTTC. This encodes CASSFPDRTFQETQYF. The genes are TRBV28 and TRBJ2-5, with a weak D call TRBD1 (6 bases). Germline V gene data show CDR1 as MDHEN and CDR2 as SYDVKM. V was clipped by 3 bases and J by 1 base, with 15 bases between them. There are 16 residues in the CDR3.

This rearrangement joins TRBV2 to TRBJ1-5; 7 bases match TRBD1. V lost 8 bases and J lost 4; bases outside the gene matches: 23. Per the germline V gene, CDR1 is SNHLY and CDR2 is FYNNEI. The CDR3 sequence is 19 residues long. CDR3 in amino acids: CASAPTGQTGNIANQPQHF. In DNA form, the CDR3 reads TGTGCCAGCGCGCCGACGGGACAGACGGGTAATATAGCAAATCAGCCCCAGCATTTT.

Here the CDR3 DNA reads TGTGCCAGTAGTATGGGACTAGCTGGCGGGGAGCTGTTTTTT. Its protein product is CASSMGLAGGELFF. The chain uses TRBV19 and TRBJ2-2; 9 nucleotides match TRBD2. The length of the CDR3 is 14 residues. The germline gives CDR1 LNHDA, CDR2 SQIVND (reference sequence). V dropped 3 bases and J dropped 7; count of bases not matched to a gene: 3.

The CDR3 reads CASSEGQGAYEQYF. The CDR3 DNA sequence: TGCGCCAGCAGTGAGGGACAGGGGGCCTACGAGCAGTACTTC. The J gene is TRBJ2-7, the V gene TRBV10-1; 10 positions agree with TRBD1. Per germline, CDR1 WNHNN and CDR2 SYGVQD (reference sequence). Germline trimming cut 2 bases from V and 2 bases from J; bases unmatched to any gene: 0. CDR3 length: 14 residues.